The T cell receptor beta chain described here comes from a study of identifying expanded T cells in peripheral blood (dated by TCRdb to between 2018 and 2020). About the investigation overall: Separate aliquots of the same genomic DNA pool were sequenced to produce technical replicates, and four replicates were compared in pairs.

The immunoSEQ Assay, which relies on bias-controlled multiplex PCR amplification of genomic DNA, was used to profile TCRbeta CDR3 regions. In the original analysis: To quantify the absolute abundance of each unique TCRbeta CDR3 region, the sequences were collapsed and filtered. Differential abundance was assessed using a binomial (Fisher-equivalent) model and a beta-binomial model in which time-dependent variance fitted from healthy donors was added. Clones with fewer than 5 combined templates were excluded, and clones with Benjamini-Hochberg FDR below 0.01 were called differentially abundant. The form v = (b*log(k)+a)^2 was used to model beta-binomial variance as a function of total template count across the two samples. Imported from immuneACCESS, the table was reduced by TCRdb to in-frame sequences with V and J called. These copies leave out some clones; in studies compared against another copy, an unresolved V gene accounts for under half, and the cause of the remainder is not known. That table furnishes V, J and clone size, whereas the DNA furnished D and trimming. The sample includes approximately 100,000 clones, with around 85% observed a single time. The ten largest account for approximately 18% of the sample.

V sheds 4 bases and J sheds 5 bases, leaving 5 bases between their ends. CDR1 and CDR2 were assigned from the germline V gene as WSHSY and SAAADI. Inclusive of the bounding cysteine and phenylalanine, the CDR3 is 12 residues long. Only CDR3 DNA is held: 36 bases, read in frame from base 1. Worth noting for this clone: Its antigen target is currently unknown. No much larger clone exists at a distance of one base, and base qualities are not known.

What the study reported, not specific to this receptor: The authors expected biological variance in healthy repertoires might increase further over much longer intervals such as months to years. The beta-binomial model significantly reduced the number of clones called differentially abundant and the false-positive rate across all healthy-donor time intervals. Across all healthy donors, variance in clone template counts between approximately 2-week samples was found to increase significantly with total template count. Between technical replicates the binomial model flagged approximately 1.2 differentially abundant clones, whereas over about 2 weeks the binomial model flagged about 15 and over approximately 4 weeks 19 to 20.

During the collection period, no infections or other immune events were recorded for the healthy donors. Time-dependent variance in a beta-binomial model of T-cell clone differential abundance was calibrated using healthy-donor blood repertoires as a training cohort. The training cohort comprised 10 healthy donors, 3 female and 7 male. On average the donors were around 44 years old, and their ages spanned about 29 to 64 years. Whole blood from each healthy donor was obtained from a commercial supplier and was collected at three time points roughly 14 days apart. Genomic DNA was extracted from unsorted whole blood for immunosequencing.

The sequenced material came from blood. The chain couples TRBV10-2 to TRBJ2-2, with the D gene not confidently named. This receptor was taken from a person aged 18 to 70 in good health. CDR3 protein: CASSGGTGELFF. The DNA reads TGCGCCAGCAGTGGGGGAACCGGGGAGCTGTTTTTT.